This T cell receptor (beta chain) was captured by sequencing in a study of STAT3 mutations in large granular lymphocyte leukemia. As to this clone: Antigen unknown.

Each sample's TCRbeta library yielded on average about 40,773 productive templates. The protocol was immunoSEQ multiplex PCR, while the TCRdb copy is restricted to in-frame clones and leaves out a portion. The table has around 10,000 clones, 50% to 60% seen once; the top ten hold around 8.5%. Points from the study as a whole: Suggested: STAT3 mutation was not the ancestral event for these clonal expansions. In T-cell large granular lymphocyte leukemia, about half of patients showed multiple immunodominant subclonotypes. Variable sampling intervals and differing treatment regimens complicated linking therapy response to TCR clonal burden changes.

V was cut by 4 bases and J by 2 bases, with 22 bases left in between. Germline lookup yields CDR1 SGHDT and CDR2 YYEEEE. This CDR3 comprises 17 residues. The V and J genes are TRBV5-6 and TRBJ2-7; tentative D call: TRBD1 (6 bases). This TCR was recovered from a boy aged 5-17 years with T-cell large granular lymphocyte leukemia. Some clones in this sample may be carry-over from other donors' samples. Sample: peripheral blood mononuclear cells. The CDR3 DNA sequence: TGTGCCAGCAGCCAAGAACTTACAGGGACCCAGACCTACGAGCAGTACTTC. Its protein is CASSQELTGTQTYEQYF.